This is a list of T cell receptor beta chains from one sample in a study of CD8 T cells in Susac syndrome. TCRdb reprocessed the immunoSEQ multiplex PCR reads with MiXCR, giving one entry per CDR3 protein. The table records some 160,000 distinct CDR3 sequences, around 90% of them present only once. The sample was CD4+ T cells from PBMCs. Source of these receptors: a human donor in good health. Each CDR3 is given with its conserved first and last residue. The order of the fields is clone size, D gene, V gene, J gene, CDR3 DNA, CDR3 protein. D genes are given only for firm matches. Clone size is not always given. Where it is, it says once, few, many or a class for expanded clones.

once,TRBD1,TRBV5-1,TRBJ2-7,TGCGCCAGCAGCGCCGGGACAGGGGAGTACGAGCAGTACTTC,CASSAGTGEYEQYF
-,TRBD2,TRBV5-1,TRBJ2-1,TGCGCCAGTCGGGGGGGGCAGTACAATGAGCAGTTCTTC,CASRGGQYNEQFF
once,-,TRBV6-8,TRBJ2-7,TGTGCCAGCAAGGGCGGAGGCGCTCGGGAGCAGTACTTC,CASKGGGAREQYF
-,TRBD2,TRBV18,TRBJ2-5,TGTGCCAGCTCACGGACTAGCGGGAAGGAGACCCAGTACTTC,CASSRTSGKETQYF
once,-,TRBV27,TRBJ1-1,TGTGCCAGCGCCTCGGGAAACATGAACACTGAAGCTTTCTTT,CASASGNMNTEAFF
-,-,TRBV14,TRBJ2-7,TGTGCCAGCAGCCTTCTGTCGGGGTCGGCGGGGTCTTCTCAGTACTTC,CASSLLSGSAGSSQYF
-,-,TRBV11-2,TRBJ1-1,TGTGCCAGCAGCTTGTTCGGGACGGCCAACACTGAAGCTTTCTTT,CASSLFGTANTEAFF
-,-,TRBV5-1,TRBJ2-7,TGCGCCAGCAGCCGTAACAGGGGGGGGTACGAGCAGTACTTC,CASSRNRGGYEQYF
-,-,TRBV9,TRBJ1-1,TGTGCCAGCAGCGTAGGAGGCAGGGTGGGGACTGAAGCTTTCTTT,CASSVGGRVGTEAFF
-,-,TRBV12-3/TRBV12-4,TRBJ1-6,TGTGCCAGCAGTTCCCGACTCCTGAGCTCCTATAATTCACCCCTCCACTTT,CASSSRLLSSYNSPLHF
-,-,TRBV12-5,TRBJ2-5,TGTGCTAGTGGTTTAGGAGAGACCCAGTACTTC,CASGLGETQYF
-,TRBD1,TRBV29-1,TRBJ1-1,TGCAGCGTTGATTGGGGACAGGGGAACACTGAAGCTTTCTTT,CSVDWGQGNTEAFF
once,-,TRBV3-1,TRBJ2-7,TGTGCCAGCAGCCAGGGCTTTAGCTCCTACGAGCAGTACTTC,CASSQGFSSYEQYF
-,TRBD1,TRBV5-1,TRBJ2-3,TGCGCCAGCAGCTTCGCTTCACAGGGGGATACGCAGTATTTT,CASSFASQGDTQYF
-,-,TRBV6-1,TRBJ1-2,TGTGCCAGCAGTGAAGTTTTTGGGGGAGGCTACACCTTC,CASSEVFGGGYTF
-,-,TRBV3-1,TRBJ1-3,TGTGCCAGCAGCCAAGGGGTCACACCTGGAAACACCATATATTTT,CASSQGVTPGNTIYF
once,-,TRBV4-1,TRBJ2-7,TGCGCCAGCAGCCAAGCACAGGCCTACGAGCAGTACTTC,CASSQAQAYEQYF
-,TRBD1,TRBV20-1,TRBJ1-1,TGCAGTGCTAACAGGGGAAACACTGAAGCTTTCTTT,CSANRGNTEAFF
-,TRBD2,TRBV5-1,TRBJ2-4,TGCGCCAGCAGCTTGGCAGCGGGAGACCTAGGGAGGGCCAAAAACATTCAGTACTTC,CASSLAAGDLGRAKNIQYF
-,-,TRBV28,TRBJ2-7,TGTGCCAGCGGTACATACGAGCAGTACTTC,CASGTYEQYF
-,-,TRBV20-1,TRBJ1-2,TGCAGTGCTAGCGTCCCCCAGGATTATGGCTACACCTTC,CSASVPQDYGYTF
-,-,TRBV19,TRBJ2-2,TGTGCCAGTAGTACCCGGGAGGGGGCAGTCACCGGGGAGCTGTTTTTT,CASSTREGAVTGELFF
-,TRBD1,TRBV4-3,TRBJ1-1,TGCGCCAGCAGCCAAGATCTTAGGGGGCGAAATGAAGCTTTCTTT,CASSQDLRGRNEAFF
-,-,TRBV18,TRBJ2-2,TGTGCCAGCTCACCAAATCTTCTCACCGGGGAGCTGTTTTTT,CASSPNLLTGELFF
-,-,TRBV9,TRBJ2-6,TGTGCCAGCAGCGTACGGACTGGGGCCAACGTCCTGACTTTC,CASSVRTGANVLTF
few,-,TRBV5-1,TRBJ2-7,TGCGCCAGCAGCCGGGACCTTTACGAGCAGTACTTC,CASSRDLYEQYF
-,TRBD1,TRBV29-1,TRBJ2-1,TGCAGCGTTAAACAGGGGGCCGGGTCCTACAATGAGCAGTTCTTC,CSVKQGAGSYNEQFF
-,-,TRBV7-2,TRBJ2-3,TGTGCCAGCAGCTTTAGTCAGATCACAGATACGCAGTATTTT,CASSFSQITDTQYF
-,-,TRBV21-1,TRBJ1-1,TGTGCCAGCAGCAAAGACGCAGGGGAAAACACTGAAGCTTTCTTT,CASSKDAGENTEAFF
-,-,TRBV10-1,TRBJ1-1,TGCGCCAGCAGGCCAGGGGCCCGGAACACTGAAGCTTTCTTT,CASRPGARNTEAFF
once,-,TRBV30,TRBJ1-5,TGTGCCTGGAGTCCCAGTTTTAATCAGCCCCAGCATTTT,CAWSPSFNQPQHF
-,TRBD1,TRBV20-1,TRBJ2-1,TGCAGTGCTCCTAGGACAGGGGGTAATGAGCAGTTCTTC,CSAPRTGGNEQFF
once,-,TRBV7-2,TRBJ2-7,TGTGCCAGCAGCCAGCCCGGGACCGCCTCCTACGAGCAGTACTTC,CASSQPGTASYEQYF
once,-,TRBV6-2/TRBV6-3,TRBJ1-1,TGTGCCAGCAGCCACGGGGCGGTTCCTGAAGCTTTCTTT,CASSHGAVPEAFF
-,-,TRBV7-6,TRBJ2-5,TGTGCCAGCAGCTTAGTGGGGGGCCCACCCCAAGAGACCCAGTACTTC,CASSLVGGPPQETQYF
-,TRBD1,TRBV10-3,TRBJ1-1,TGTGCCATCAGTGAGTCAACAGGGGGCCGTGGAACTGAAGCTTTCTTT,CAISESTGGRGTEAFF
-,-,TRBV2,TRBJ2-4,TGTGCCACCTGGGACGGATACAAAAACATTCAGTACTTC,CATWDGYKNIQYF
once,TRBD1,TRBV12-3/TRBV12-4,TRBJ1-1,TGTGCCAGCACCCCCGGACAGGAAAACGCTGAAGCTTTCTTT,CASTPGQENAEAFF
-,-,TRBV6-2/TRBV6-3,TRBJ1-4,TGTGCCAGCAGCCTGCAACCGGGTCCCAATGAAAAACTGTTTTTT,CASSLQPGPNEKLFF
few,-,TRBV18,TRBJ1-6,TGTGCCAGCTCACAAGGGACTGATAATTCACCCCTCCACTTT,CASSQGTDNSPLHF
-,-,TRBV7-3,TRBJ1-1,TGTGCCAGCCGTTCTTACGCCCAGGGCGAAGCTTTCTTT,CASRSYAQGEAFF
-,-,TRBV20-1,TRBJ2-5,TGCAGTGCTAGAGAACGAGGCTGGGAGACCCAGTACTTC,CSARERGWETQYF
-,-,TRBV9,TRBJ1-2,TGTGCCAGCAGCGCCGACCTCGTAGCGGCGCGTGGCTACACCTTC,CASSADLVAARGYTF
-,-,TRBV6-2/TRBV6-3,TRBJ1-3,TGTGCCAGCAGTTACCCCGGACGGAGCTCTGGAAACACCATATATTTT,CASSYPGRSSGNTIYF
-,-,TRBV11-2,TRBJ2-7,TGTGCCAGCAGACTCAGCGGTGCCTCCTACGAGCAGTACTTC,CASRLSGASYEQYF
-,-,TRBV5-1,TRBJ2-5,TGCGCCAGCAGCTTTGAAGAGACCCAGTACTTC,CASSFEETQYF
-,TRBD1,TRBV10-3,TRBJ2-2,TGTGCCATCAGCCGGGACAGGGGGACCGGGGAGCTGTTTTTT,CAISRDRGTGELFF
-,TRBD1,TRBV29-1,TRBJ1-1,TGCAGCGTTCGGGGACAGGGATGGACTGAAGCTTTCTTT,CSVRGQGWTEAFF
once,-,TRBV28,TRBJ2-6,TGTGCCAGCAGTTTTCGAGGTTCTGGGGCCAACGTCCTGACTTTC,CASSFRGSGANVLTF
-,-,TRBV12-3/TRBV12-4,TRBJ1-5,TGTGCCAGCAGTCCCGGTCTTTTAGATCAGCCCCAGCATTTT,CASSPGLLDQPQHF
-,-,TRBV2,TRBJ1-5,TGTGCCAGCAGACAGACGGGAAATCAGCCCCAGCATTTT,CASRQTGNQPQHF
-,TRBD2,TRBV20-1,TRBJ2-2,TGCAGTGCTAGACCGGCGGGGGCGAACACCGGGGAGCTGTTTTTT,CSARPAGANTGELFF
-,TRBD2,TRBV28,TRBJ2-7,TGTGCCAGCAGTTACATACTAGCGGGTCCTATCTACGAGCAGTACTTC,CASSYILAGPIYEQYF
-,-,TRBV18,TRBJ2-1,TGTGCCAGCTCACCCCAATCCCCTGGCGGGGCCGGTCATGAGCAGTTCTTC,CASSPQSPGGAGHEQFF
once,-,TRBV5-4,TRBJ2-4,TGTGCCAGCAGCTTGGACAGGTGGGGACGAGTTAACTTC,CASSLDRWGRVNF
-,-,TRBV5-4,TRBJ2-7,TGTGCCAGCAGCCCATACAAGCTAGCGTACGAGCAGTACTTC,CASSPYKLAYEQYF
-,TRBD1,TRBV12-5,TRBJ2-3,TGTGCTAGTGGTTTGTCCCGGGGGACAGGGGGCCCAGATACGCAGTATTTT,CASGLSRGTGGPDTQYF